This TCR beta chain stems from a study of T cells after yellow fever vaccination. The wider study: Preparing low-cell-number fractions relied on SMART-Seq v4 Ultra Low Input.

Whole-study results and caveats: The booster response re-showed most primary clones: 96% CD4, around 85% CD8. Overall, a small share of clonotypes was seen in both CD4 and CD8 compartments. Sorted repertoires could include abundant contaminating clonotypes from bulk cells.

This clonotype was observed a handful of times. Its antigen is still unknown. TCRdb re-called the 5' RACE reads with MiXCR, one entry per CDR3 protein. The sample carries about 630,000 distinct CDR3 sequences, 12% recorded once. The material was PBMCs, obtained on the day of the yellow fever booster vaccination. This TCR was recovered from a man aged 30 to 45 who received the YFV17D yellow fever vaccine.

The CDR3 region has the DNA TGCAGTGCTAGGGATCAACCGGGACTGGATACGCAGTATTTT. It codes for CSARDQPGLDTQYF. The chain is built from TRBV20-1 and TRBJ2-3, with D perhaps matching TRBD2 (6 bases). V was pared by 3 bases and J by 6 bases, with 16 bases between. This CDR3 spans 14 amino acids. Germline V gene data show CDR1 as DFQATT and CDR2 as SNEGSKA (reference sequence).